The 12 T cell receptor beta chains reported below all come from one sample, sequenced in a study of OX40 agonist ivuxolimab in advanced cancers. Assay used: immunoSEQ multiplex PCR; TCRdb lists only in-frame clones, some missing. The repertoire holds tens of thousands of clones, with approximately 88% as singletons. The source was CD4+ or CD8+ T cells sorted from blood, collected in a trial of the OX40 agonist ivuxolimab. Receptor source: an adult with an advanced solid tumor such as melanoma, head and neck, liver or kidney cancer.

The rearrangement uses TRBV5-1 and TRBJ2-3, with TRBD1 matching 10 bases. The CDR3 runs 16 residues. V lost 4 bases, J lost 2 bases, and 7 bases stayed unmatched. CDR1 and CDR2 (germline): SGHRS, YFSETQ. In DNA, the CDR3 is TGCGCCAGCAGCCTGGGGACAGGGGTCTACACAGATACGCAGTATTTT. This sequence encodes CASSLGTGVYTDTQYF.

V and J are TRBV19 and TRBJ1-5; 7 positions match TRBD1. Germline CDR1 reads LNHDA; CDR2 reads SQIVND (reference sequence). V lost 4 bases to trimming and J lost 6 bases; unmatched junction nucleotides: 6. The CDR3 has 14 amino acids. DNA of the CDR3: TGTGCCAGTAGTACCGGGACAGCGGGTCAGCCCCAGCATTTT. It encodes CASSTGTAGQPQHF.

The CDR3 DNA sequence: TGTGCCAGCAGCCTGACTAGCGGAGGCGCCTACGAGCAGTACTTC. As protein: CASSLTSGGAYEQYF. The chain is built from TRBV5-5 and TRBJ2-7, with 9 nucleotides matching TRBD2. Germline loops: CDR1 SGHKS, CDR2 YYEKEE (reference sequence). The CDR3 has 15 residues. Trimming removed 4 bases from V and 2 bases from J; junction bases left unmatched: 7.

This rearrangement joins TRBV6-4 to TRBJ2-5, with D possibly matching TRBD2 (6 bases). From germline, CDR1 is MRHNA and CDR2 SNTAGT. There are 13 residues in the CDR3. V dropped 3 bases and J dropped 3 bases, with 8 bases sitting between them. CDR3: CASSEAGKETQYF. For the CDR3, the DNA is TGTGCCAGCAGTGAGGCGGGGAAAGAGACCCAGTACTTC.

V and J are TRBV11-2 and TRBJ2-7; the D is unclear. V was shortened by 2 bases and J by 2 bases, with 10 bases between the two germline ends. Germline CDR1 SGHAT, CDR2 FQNNGV. The CDR3 consists of 14 residues. CDR3 protein: CASSLNSLTYEQYF. The CDR3, as DNA: TGTGCCAGCAGCTTAAATTCTCTAACCTACGAGCAGTACTTC.

The chain carries TRBV19 and TRBJ2-7; maybe TRBD2 (6 bases). The ends were cut back, 5 bases at V and 4 bases at J, with 18 bases in the middle. The CDR3 has 15 residues. Looked up from germline, CDR1 is LNHDA and CDR2 is SQIVND (reference sequence). For the CDR3, the DNA is TGTGCCAGTAGTGAAGTCGGGACTTATGGATACGAGCAGTACTTC. Encoded protein: CASSEVGTYGYEQYF.

In its sample, this clone was seen a few times. The chain recombines TRBV25-1 with TRBJ2-7; 7 positions agree with TRBD1. The junction had 8 bases not matched to a gene; V was cut back by 3 bases and J by 0 bases. There are 16 residues in the CDR3. The germline gives CDR1 MGHDK, CDR2 SYGVNS. This CDR3 is CASSDRRQGGSYEQYF. CDR3 nucleotide sequence: TGTGCCAGCAGTGACCGCCGACAGGGCGGCTCCTACGAGCAGTACTTC.

This clone showed up just once. The J gene is TRBJ2-7, the V gene TRBV7-3; D tentatively fits TRBD1 or TRBD2 (5 bases each). Trimming cost V 5 bases and J 7 bases, with 18 bases left between them. The germline V gene encodes CDR1 SGHTA and CDR2 FQGTGA. The CDR3 has 14 residues. CDR3 nucleotide sequence: TGTGCCAGCAGCCCAGGACCCCAATGGGGGGAGCAGTACTTC. Translated, it gives CASSPGPQWGEQYF. Variable domain in full (rest from reference TRBV7-3 and TRBJ2-7): GAGVSQTPSNKVTEKGKYVELRCDPISGHTALYWYRQSLGQGPEFLIYFQGTGAADDSGLPNDRFFAVRPEGSVSTLKIQRTERGDSAVYLCASSPGPQWGEQYFGPGTRLTVT.

The chain employs TRBV11-3 and TRBJ2-5; the D gene is possibly TRBD2 (7 bases). Germline CDR1 and CDR2: SGHNT and YENEEA. V shed 0 bases and J shed 5 bases, with 13 bases lying between them. The CDR3 spans 15 residues. The CDR3 reads CASSLDPGGWETQYF. The CDR3 region has the DNA TGTGCCAGCAGCTTAGATCCGGGGGGCTGGGAGACCCAGTACTTC.

The rearrangement joins TRBV19 to TRBJ2-1; 7 bases align to TRBD2. Per germline, CDR1 LNHDA and CDR2 SQIVND (reference sequence). Unmatched junction bases numbered 13, after V lost 3 bases and J lost 8 bases. The CDR3 loop spans 16 amino acids. CDR3 amino acids: CASSMTGGLNGDEQFF. The DNA for the CDR3 is TGTGCCAGTAGTATGACGGGAGGTCTGAACGGGGATGAGCAGTTCTTC.

CDR3 region: CASKLNSGTGEYEQYF. DNA of the CDR3: TGTGCCAGCAAGTTAAACTCCGGGACAGGGGAATACGAGCAGTACTTC. The gene calls are TRBV27 and TRBJ2-7; 10 bases align to TRBD1. V trimming: 7 bases; J trimming: 4 bases; junction bases outside the gene matches: 13. In germline, CDR1 is MNHEY, CDR2 SMNVEV (reference sequence). CDR3 length equals 16 residues.

The genes are TRBV14 and TRBJ2-1; no clear D. V lost 0 bases and J 2 bases, leaving 14 bases between the germline ends. Germline loops: CDR1 SGHDN, CDR2 FVKESK. The length of the CDR3 is 17 residues. The CDR3 sequence is CASSQEATGPPYNEQFF. The CDR3 DNA is TGTGCCAGCAGCCAAGAGGCAACCGGGCCCCCCTACAATGAGCAGTTCTTC.